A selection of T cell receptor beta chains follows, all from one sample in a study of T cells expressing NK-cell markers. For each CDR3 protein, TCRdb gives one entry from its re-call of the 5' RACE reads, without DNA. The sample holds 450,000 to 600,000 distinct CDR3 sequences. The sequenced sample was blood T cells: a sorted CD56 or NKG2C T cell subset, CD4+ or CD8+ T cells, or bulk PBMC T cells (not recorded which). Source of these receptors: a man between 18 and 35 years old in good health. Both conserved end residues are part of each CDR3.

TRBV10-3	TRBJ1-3	CATLLGSSGNTIYF
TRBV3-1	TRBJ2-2	CASSPRAGIMLTGELFF
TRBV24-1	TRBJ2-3	CATSDPSGEAPDTQYF
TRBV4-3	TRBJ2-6	CASSQDGQSGGANVLTF
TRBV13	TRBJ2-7	CASSFDRGLGEQYF
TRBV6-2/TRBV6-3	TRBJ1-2	CASSYVPETYGYTF
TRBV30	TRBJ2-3	CAWSVAGGQNTQYF
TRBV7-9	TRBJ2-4	CASSPRDSLWVQYF
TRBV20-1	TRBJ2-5	CSARYLRDRDRETQYF
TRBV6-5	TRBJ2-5	CASSSTSVGQETQYF
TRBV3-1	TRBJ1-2	CASSQGQGANYGYTF
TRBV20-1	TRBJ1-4	CSARGNRGLNEKLFF
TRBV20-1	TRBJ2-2	CSAAAGSISTGELFF
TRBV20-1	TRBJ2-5	CSASLRQAQETQYF
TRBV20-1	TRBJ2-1	CSARAETSTFRTTVYNEQFF
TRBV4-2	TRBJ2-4	CASSQGRGDSNIQYF
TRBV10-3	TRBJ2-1	CAISDQVSGRFSYNEQFF
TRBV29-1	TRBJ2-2	CSVEGFQGSTGELFF
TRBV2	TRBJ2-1	CASSDGGQAEQFF
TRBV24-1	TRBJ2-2	CATSDGTVYTGELFF
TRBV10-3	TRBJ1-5	CAIKGSQGNQPQHF
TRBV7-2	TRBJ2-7	CASSLGGLGAYEQYF
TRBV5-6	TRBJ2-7	CASSLVGKDYEQYF
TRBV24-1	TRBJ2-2	CATSDHGQGYHGELFF
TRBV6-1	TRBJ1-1	CASSLRGQVPAFF
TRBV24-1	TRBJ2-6	CATSDPGPGANVLTF
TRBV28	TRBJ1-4	CASIPTGSPGEKLFF
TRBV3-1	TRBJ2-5	CASDSSETQYF
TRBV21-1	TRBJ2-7	CASSEGFNEQYF
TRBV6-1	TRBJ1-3	CASSGRAVSGNTIYF
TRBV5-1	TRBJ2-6	CASSLYFSGQGAKGANVLTF
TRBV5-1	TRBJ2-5	CASGPTGLQETQYF
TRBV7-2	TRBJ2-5	CASSPLRGETQYF
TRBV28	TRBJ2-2	CASSYTGGTGELFF
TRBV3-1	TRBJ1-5	CASSQLARGQPQHF
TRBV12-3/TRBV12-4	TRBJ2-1	CASREGHVNEQFF
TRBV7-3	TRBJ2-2	CASSFDRGSYTGELFF
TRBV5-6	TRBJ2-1	CASSLEGGKPNNEQFF
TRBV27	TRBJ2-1	CASSSRASEQFF
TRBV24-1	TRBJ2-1	CATSDLSSGTAYNEQFF
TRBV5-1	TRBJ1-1	CASTLDAAGQGITEAFF
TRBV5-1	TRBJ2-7	CASSLLGAGEQYF
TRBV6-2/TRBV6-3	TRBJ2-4	CASSFSGANIQYF
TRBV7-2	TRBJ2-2	CASSGQGSTGELFF
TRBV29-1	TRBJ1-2	CSVEARGGYTF
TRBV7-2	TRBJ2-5	CASSRQVEETQYF
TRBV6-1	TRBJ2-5	CASSQSGGGLETQYF